Listed below are T cell receptor beta chains from one sample, sequenced in a study of blood T cell repertoires in COVID-19. Produced via immunoSEQ multiplex PCR; TCRdb's table is partial and in-frame only. The table lists 260,000 or so clones, roughly 86% of them singletons, with 0.7% in the top ten. Sequencing was carried out using peripheral blood. These receptors originate from a human donor in a cohort sampled during active COVID-19. Each CDR3 is given with its conserved first and last residue. The D gene is left open where the match is weak. Size is omitted from some rows. Given values are once, few, many or a class for expanded clones.

D gene	V gene	J gene	clone size	CDR3 DNA	CDR3 protein
.	TRBV5-1	TRBJ2-7	.	TGCGCCAGCAGCCCCGGACAGCCAGACGAGCAGTACTTC	CASSPGQPDEQYF
TRBD1	TRBV7-8	TRBJ1-5	.	TGTGCCAGCAGTCGACAGGGGGGCAATCAGCCCCAGCATTTT	CASSRQGGNQPQHF
TRBD1	TRBV19	TRBJ1-1	few	TGTGCCAGTAGTATAGATCCACAGGGGACTGAAGCTTTCTTT	CASSIDPQGTEAFF
.	TRBV6-5	TRBJ1-3	.	TGTGCCAGCAGTTACGATGGGGGGTTAGGTACCATATATTTT	CASSYDGGLGTIYF
.	TRBV28	TRBJ2-7	.	TGTGCCAGCAGGCCCTCGGGGAAGACCTACGAGCAGTACTTC	CASRPSGKTYEQYF
.	TRBV6-2/TRBV6-3	TRBJ2-1	once	TGTGCCAGCAGTTACTCAGCGGAGGGTGCTTACAATGAGCAGTTCTTC	CASSYSAEGAYNEQFF
.	TRBV3-1/TRBV3-2	TRBJ1-3	few	TGTGCCAGCAGCCAAGACATGGTCGGAGGAAGATGGGCCATATATTTT	CASSQDMVGGRWAIYF
TRBD1	TRBV5-4	TRBJ1-4	.	TGTGCCAGCAGCCCCGAGACAGGGAGTAATGAAAAACTGTTTTTT	CASSPETGSNEKLFF
.	TRBV28	TRBJ1-2	once	TGTGCCAGCAGCCTGACCGCGGACTATGGCTACACCTTC	CASSLTADYGYTF
.	TRBV4-3	TRBJ2-1	.	TGCGCCAGCAGCCAAGCCGGGGAGGCAGCCCTCTATGAGCAGTTCTTC	CASSQAGEAALYEQFF
TRBD1	TRBV5-6	TRBJ2-7	.	TGTGCCAGCAGCCAGACAGGGGGTTGGTACGAGCAGTACTTC	CASSQTGGWYEQYF
.	TRBV7-2	TRBJ1-5	.	TGTGCCAGCAGCTTAGTCGTCAGCAATCAGCCCCAGCATTTT	CASSLVVSNQPQHF
.	TRBV4-3	TRBJ1-4	.	TGCGCCAGCAGCCAAGTCGCGGGAAACACGGGGCTCGAAAAACTGTTTTTT	CASSQVAGNTGLEKLFF
.	TRBV10-3	TRBJ1-1	.	TGTGCCATCAGTGAGTCGACAGGCAGGGGAGGGGACACTGAAGCTTTCTTT	CAISESTGRGGDTEAFF
.	TRBV27	TRBJ1-4	.	TGTGCCAGCAGGCGGGACGTAGCTAATGAAAAACTGTTTTTT	CASRRDVANEKLFF
TRBD2	TRBV6-2/TRBV6-3	TRBJ2-7	.	TGTGCCAGCAGTTACAACCTCCTCCTGGCTAGCGGTAGCTACGAGCAGTACTTC	CASSYNLLLASGSYEQYF
TRBD1	TRBV28	TRBJ2-7	.	TGTGCCAGCAGTTTACGGGACAGGGCCTACGAGCAGTACTTC	CASSLRDRAYEQYF
.	TRBV6-6	TRBJ2-1	.	TGTGCCAGCAGAGACAGGGAGGTGAGGGAGCAGTTCTTC	CASRDREVREQFF
TRBD1	TRBV11-3	TRBJ2-5	.	TGTGCCAGCAGCTTAGGGGACAGGGATCCTCGTAAAGAGACCCAGTACTTC	CASSLGDRDPRKETQYF
TRBD2	TRBV28	TRBJ2-7	.	TGTGCCAGCAGTTTCTTAGCGGGAGAGGGGGTCAACGTATGGCCCTACGAGCAGTACTTC	CASSFLAGEGVNVWPYEQYF
.	TRBV19	TRBJ1-2	.	TGTGCCAGTAGTACTCCTCTACGGCGACCCCACCCAGGGCTCGGGTATGGCTACACCTTC	CASSTPLRRPHPGLGYGYTF
.	TRBV5-1	TRBJ1-2	few	TGCGCCAGCAGCCTAGGGACTCTCTCCCATGGCTACACCTTC	CASSLGTLSHGYTF
.	TRBV19	TRBJ2-7	.	TGTGCCAGTAGTATTGGGGGGAGAACGAGGCGCGAGCAGTACTTC	CASSIGGRTRREQYF
.	TRBV7-9	TRBJ2-2	.	TGTGCCAGCAGCTTATGGACTGCGACCGCCGGGGAGCTGTTTTTT	CASSLWTATAGELFF
TRBD1	TRBV25-1	TRBJ2-5	.	TGTGCCAGCTCTTCCGGGACAGGGTGGGAGACCCAGTACTTC	CASSSGTGWETQYF
.	TRBV27	TRBJ1-5	once	TGTGCCAGCAGTTTGACAGCCTCCAATCAGCCCCAGCATTTT	CASSLTASNQPQHF
TRBD2	TRBV12-3/TRBV12-4	TRBJ2-7	.	TGTGCCAGCAGGGGACTAGCGGAGCAGTACTTC	CASRGLAEQYF
TRBD1	TRBV5-4	TRBJ1-3	.	TGTGCCAGCAGCCTGGGGACAGGGGTTCGTTTCAGCTCTGGAAACACCATATATTTT	CASSLGTGVRFSSGNTIYF